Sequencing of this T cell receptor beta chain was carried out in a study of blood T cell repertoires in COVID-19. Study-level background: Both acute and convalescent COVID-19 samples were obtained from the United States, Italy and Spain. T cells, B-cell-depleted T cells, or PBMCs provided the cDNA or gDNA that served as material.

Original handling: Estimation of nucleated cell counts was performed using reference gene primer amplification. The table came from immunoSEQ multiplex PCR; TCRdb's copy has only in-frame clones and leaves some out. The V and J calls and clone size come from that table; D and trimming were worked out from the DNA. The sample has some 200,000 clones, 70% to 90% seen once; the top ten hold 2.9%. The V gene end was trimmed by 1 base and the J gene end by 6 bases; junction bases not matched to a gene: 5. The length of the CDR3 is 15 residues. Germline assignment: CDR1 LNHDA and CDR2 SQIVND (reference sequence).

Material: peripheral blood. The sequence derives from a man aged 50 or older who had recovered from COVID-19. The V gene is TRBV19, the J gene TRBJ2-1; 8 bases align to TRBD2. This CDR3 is CASSIATTSGNEQFF. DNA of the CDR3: TGTGCCAGTAGTATAGCCACAACTAGCGGCAATGAGCAGTTCTTC.